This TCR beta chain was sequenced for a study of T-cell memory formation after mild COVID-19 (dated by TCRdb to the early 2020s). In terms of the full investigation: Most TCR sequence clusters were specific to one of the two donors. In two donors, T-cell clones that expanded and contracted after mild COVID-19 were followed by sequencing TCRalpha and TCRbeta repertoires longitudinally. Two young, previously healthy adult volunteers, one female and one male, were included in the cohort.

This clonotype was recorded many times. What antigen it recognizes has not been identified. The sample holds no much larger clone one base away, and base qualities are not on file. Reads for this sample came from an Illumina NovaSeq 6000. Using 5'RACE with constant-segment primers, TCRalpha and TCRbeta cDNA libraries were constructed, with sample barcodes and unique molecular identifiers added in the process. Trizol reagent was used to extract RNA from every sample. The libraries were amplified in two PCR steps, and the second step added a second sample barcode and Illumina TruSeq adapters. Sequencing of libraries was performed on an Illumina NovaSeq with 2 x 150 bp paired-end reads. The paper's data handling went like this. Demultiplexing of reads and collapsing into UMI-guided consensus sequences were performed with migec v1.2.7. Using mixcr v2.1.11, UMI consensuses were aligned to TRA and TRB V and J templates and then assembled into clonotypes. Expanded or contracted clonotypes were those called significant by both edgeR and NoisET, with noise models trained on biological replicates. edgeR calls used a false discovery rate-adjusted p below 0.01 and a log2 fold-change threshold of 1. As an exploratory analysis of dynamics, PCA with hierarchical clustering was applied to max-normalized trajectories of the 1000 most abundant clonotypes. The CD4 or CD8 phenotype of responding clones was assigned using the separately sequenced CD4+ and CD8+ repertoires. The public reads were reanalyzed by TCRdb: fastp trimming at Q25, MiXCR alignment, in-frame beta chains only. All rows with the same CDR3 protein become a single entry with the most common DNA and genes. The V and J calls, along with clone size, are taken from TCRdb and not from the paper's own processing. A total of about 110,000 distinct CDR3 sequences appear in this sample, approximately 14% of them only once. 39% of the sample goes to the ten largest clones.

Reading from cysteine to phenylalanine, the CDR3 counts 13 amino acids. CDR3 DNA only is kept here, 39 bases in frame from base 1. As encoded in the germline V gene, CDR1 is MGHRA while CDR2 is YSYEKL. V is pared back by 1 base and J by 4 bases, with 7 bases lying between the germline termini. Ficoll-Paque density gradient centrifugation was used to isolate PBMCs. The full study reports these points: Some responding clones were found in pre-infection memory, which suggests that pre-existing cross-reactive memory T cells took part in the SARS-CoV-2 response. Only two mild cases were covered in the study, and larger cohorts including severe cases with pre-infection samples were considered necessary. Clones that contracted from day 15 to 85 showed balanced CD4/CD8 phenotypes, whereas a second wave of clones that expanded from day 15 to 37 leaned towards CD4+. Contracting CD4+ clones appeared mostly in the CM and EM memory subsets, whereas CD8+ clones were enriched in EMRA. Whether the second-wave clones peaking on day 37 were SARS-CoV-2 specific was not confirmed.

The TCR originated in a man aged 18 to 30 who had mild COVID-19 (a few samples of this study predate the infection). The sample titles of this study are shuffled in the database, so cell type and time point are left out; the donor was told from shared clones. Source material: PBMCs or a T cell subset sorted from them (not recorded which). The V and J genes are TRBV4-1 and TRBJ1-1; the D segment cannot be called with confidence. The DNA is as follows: TGCGCCAGCAGCCAAGCATGGGGCACTGAAGCTTTCTTT. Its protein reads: CASSQAWGTEAFF.